Listed here are 12 T cell receptor beta chains from one sample, sequenced in a study of Ad26.COV2.S vaccination and SARS-CoV-2 variants. Only in-frame clones appear in the TCRdb table, and some are missing; sequencing was by immunoSEQ multiplex PCR. The sample contains more than 150,000 clones, around nine tenths of which appear only once. The starting material was peripheral blood, obtained after recovery from COVID-19. These receptors all stem from a human donor who had recovered from COVID-19.

V is TRBV19 and J is TRBJ2-3; 7 nucleotides match TRBD2. V lost 5 bases to trimming and J lost 3 bases; unmatched junction nucleotides: 8. The CDR3 sequence is 15 residues long. Germline values: CDR1 LNHDA, CDR2 SQIVND (reference sequence). CDR3 in amino acids: CASSELARNTDTQYF. CDR3 DNA: TGTGCCAGTAGTGAACTAGCGCGTAATACAGATACGCAGTATTTT.

The genes are TRBV10-1 and TRBJ2-1; 9 bases are a match to TRBD2. Looked up from germline, CDR1 is WNHNN and CDR2 is SYGVQD (reference sequence). J gave up 8 bases and V 1 base, and 12 bases lay outside the gene matches. The CDR3 sequence is 17 residues long. CDR3 sequence reads: CASSEYGKREVVDEQFF. The CDR3 DNA sequence: TGCGCCAGCAGTGAGTACGGAAAGCGGGAGGTGGTGGATGAGCAGTTCTTC.

Remarks on this clone: This clone may be a read error of a much larger clone one base away. The CDR3 bases are TGTGCCAGCAGCTCACATTACGAGCAGTACTTC. Translation gives CASSSHYEQYF. V gene TRBV14 combines with J gene TRBJ2-7; the D is unclear. V was cut by 5 bases and J by 4 bases, with 6 bases left in between. Germline CDR1 reads SGHDN; CDR2 reads FVKESK. CDR3 length equals 11 residues.

V and J are TRBV19 and TRBJ1-5, with 8 bases fitting TRBD1. With V trimmed by 2 bases and J by 5 bases, 8 bases remained unmatched. Germline V gene lookup returns CDR1 LNHDA and CDR2 SQIVND (reference sequence). The length of the CDR3 is 16 residues. DNA for the CDR3: TGTGCCAGTAGTATAAACGACAGGGGAGGTTATCAGCCCCAGCATTTT. Translation: CASSINDRGGYQPQHF.

This chain joins TRBV2 and TRBJ1-1, with D uncertain. Looked up from germline, CDR1 is SNHLY and CDR2 is FYNNEI. V was clipped by 6 bases and J by 6 bases, with 8 bases between them. CDR3 length: 11 residues. CDR3: CASSLGPEAFF. CDR3 sequence (DNA): TGTGCCAGCAGCCTAGGACCTGAAGCTTTCTTT.

The chain is built from TRBV3-1 (or the pseudogene TRBV3-2) and TRBJ2-5; maybe TRBD2 (5 bases). Germline-derived CDR1 and CDR2 are LGHDT and YNNKEL (reference sequence). This CDR3 has 14 amino acids. Trimming cost V 2 bases and J 6 bases, with 13 bases left between them. The CDR3 loop is CASSQWEGRQTQYF. CDR3 DNA: TGTGCCAGCAGCCAATGGGAAGGGAGACAGACCCAGTACTTC.

The rearrangement links TRBV30 to TRBJ2-1; unclear D gene. This CDR3 has 13 residues. The ends were cut back, 0 bases at V and 5 bases at J, with 8 bases in the middle. Germline V gives CDR1 GTSNPN, CDR2 SVGIG (reference sequence). Here the CDR3 reads CAWSVAPNNEQFF. CDR3 in DNA: TGTGCCTGGAGTGTGGCTCCAAACAATGAGCAGTTCTTC.

This chain uses TRBV2 with TRBJ2-7; 11 nucleotides align to TRBD2. Germline V lookup: CDR1 SNHLY, CDR2 FYNNEI. CDR3 length: 16 residues. After removal of 2 bases from V and 3 bases from J, the junction contained 6 bases not matched to a gene. The DNA for the CDR3 is TGTGCCAGCAGTGAAAGACTAGCGGGGTCCCTCTACGAGCAGTACTTC. As protein: CASSERLAGSLYEQYF.

The J gene is TRBJ2-1, the V gene TRBV27; 7 positions agree with TRBD2. Germline V gene lookup returns CDR1 MNHEY and CDR2 SMNVEV (reference sequence). The CDR3 has 15 residues. Losses at the gene ends were 8 bases for V and 9 bases for J; bases not matched to a gene: 16. The chain's CDR3 is CASGAGASGRTEQFF. In nucleotides, the CDR3 is TGTGCCAGCGGGGCTGGGGCTAGCGGCCGGACTGAGCAGTTCTTC.

The chain couples TRBV6-5 to TRBJ2-7; D is ambiguous. Germline loops: CDR1 MNHEY, CDR2 SVGAGI. The CDR3 loop spans 12 amino acids. The V and J ends lost 5 bases and 2 bases respectively, with 7 bases between them. CDR3 in DNA: TGTGCCAGCAGTCCTACAGCCTACGAGCAGTACTTC. As protein: CASSPTAYEQYF.

This clone was seen just once. V gene TRBV7-2 combines with J gene TRBJ1-4; 10 bases match TRBD1. Germline V gene data show CDR1 as SGHTA and CDR2 as FQGNSA. The CDR3 loop spans 15 amino acids. Germline trimming cut 6 bases from V and 14 bases from J; bases unmatched to any gene: 15. This chain's CDR3 is CASSTSTGGAGLLFF. CDR3 nucleotides: TGTGCCAGCAGTACCTCGACAGGGGGCGCGGGGTTGCTGTTTTTT.

This chain uses TRBV7-9 with TRBJ1-1; 7 bases align to TRBD1. The CDR3 loop spans 14 amino acids. From germline, CDR1 is SEHNR and CDR2 FQNEAQ (reference sequence). V shed 5 bases and J 7 bases; nucleotides not matched to a gene: 10. The chain's CDR3 is CASSKRQGVDEAFF. The CDR3 coding sequence is TGTGCCAGCAGCAAGAGACAGGGTGTTGATGAAGCTTTCTTT.